These T cell receptor beta chains were read from a single sample in a study of T cells in Graves' hyperthyroidism and ophthalmopathy. TCRdb ran MiXCR on the multiplex PCR reads and lists one entry per CDR3 protein. The sample has about 560,000 distinct CDR3 sequences; around 46% are singletons. Input material: peripheral blood or thyroid tissue (not recorded which). These receptor sequences come from a woman aged 18-30 years with Graves' hyperthyroidism. Both conserved end residues are trimmed from each CDR3.

TRBV29-1 SVGSAYASDEQY
TRBV24-1 ATSDSQGYQPQH
TRBV7-9 ASSPGQVVGYT
TRBV7-9 ASSPTDRVVRQY
TRBV7-9 ASSLSWDSPLH
TRBV10-3 ATSVAGGHQETQY
TRBV2 ASRGRTGGFSNQPQH
TRBV20-1 SASGQGGNNQPQH
TRBV5-1 ASSQDRENEKLF
TRBV20-1 SARGRLAGGPYEQY
TRBV2 ASSAAYVGELF
TRBV2 ASSQSRRGNGYT
TRBV11-2 ASSQVGGRTGELF
TRBV2 ASTSGTRYGYT
TRBV5-1 ASSSDRGGYGLSYEQY
TRBV20-1 SATGDGNQPQH
TRBV9 ASSQDPGRNYGYT
TRBV29-1 SVEGTDNYGYEQY
TRBV29-1 SVQAHSYEQY
TRBV20-1 SGGGALVTEAF
TRBV12-3/TRBV12-4 ASSLTGQQNQPQH
TRBV29-1 SVRTGGNQPQH
TRBV12-3/TRBV12-4 ASTEGGEQY
TRBV20-1 SARDRGLDTGELF
TRBV6-5 ASRSTQRETQY
TRBV11-2 ASSQGTGRSEAF
TRBV2 ASNSGDLNTGELF
TRBV20-1 SATPGVPPEAF
TRBV7-2 ASSLVSEAPYEQY
TRBV9 ASSMISEETQY
TRBV29-1 SGRTASNEKLF
TRBV20-1 SAKRGHLNTEAF
TRBV10-2 ASSSLAGEQY
TRBV6-1 ASSQGVRGATF
TRBV5-4 ASSLGRRGETQY
TRBV10-1 ASIESGMNTEAF
TRBV20-1 SARDDRLNYGYT
TRBV7-2 ASSLVGDRVALH
TRBV2 ASSEMGTGYEQY
TRBV15 ATSRDRIAVLF
TRBV9 ASSPGGRRNEAF
TRBV2 ASRPSGTGELF
TRBV25-1 ASGQGSTEAF
TRBV7-9 ATGWDPFYEQY
TRBV6-5 ASSNTDRGMNTEAF
TRBV12-3/TRBV12-4 ASTDYGETQY
TRBV12-3/TRBV12-4 ASSPPGGRHPYEQY
TRBV5-5 ASSLDIREETQY
TRBV2 ASSRTESNYGYT
TRBV11-1 ASSVKAGGAHEQY
TRBV29-1 SVGGAGYGYT
TRBV10-3 AISESPSDEQY
TRBV20-1 SARRTYEQY
TRBV6-1 ASRKASEAF